These T cell receptor beta chains were read from a single sample in a study of T-cell reconstitution after alpha-beta-depleted transplantation in children. One entry per CDR3 protein, called by TCRdb with MiXCR from the PCR reads. Altogether 84,000 or so distinct CDR3 sequences are present, about 14% being singletons, with the ten largest covering about 18%. This specimen consisted of PBMCs, mostly from graft donor cells, obtained 180 days after TCRalphabeta/CD19-depleted stem cell transplant. All receptors derive from a male patient aged 2 to 10 who had a stem cell transplant for acute lymphoblastic leukemia, so the T cells may come from the graft donor. Each CDR3 is given with its conserved first and last residue. The D gene is left open where the match is weak. Where a row states a size, it is once, few, many or the class of an expanded clone; other rows omit it.

cdr3_nt,cdr3_aa,cdr3_length,clone_size,v_call,j_call,d_call
TGCAGTACTGACATTTTAAGGCCTTACGGAGGCTACGAGCAGTACTTC,CSTDILRPYGGYEQYF,16,NA,TRBV20-1,TRBJ2-7,NA
TGTGCCTGGAACCCAGGGTCTGGAAACACCATATATTTT,CAWNPGSGNTIYF,13,NA,TRBV30,TRBJ1-3,NA
TGCAGTGCTGCCCCCAGGGTTAACTATGGCTACACCTTC,CSAAPRVNYGYTF,13,few,TRBV20-1,TRBJ1-2,NA
TGCAGTGCTCCTAGGCGTGACAGGGAGGACACCGGGGAGCTGTTTTTT,CSAPRRDREDTGELFF,16,NA,TRBV20-1,TRBJ2-2,NA
TGTGCCAGCAGCTTAGCTGTGGGGGCGAGGGGTGAGACCCAGTACTTC,CASSLAVGARGETQYF,16,NA,TRBV7-9,TRBJ2-5,NA
TGTGCCAGCAGTGAGATGAATGAGCAGTTCTTC,CASSEMNEQFF,11,once,TRBV6-1,TRBJ2-1,NA
TGCGCCAGCAGCCACTCCTCTAGTGCGGACGGGGAGCTGTTTTTT,CASSHSSSADGELFF,15,NA,TRBV4-3,TRBJ2-2,NA
TGTGCCAGCAGTAACCCCTTACGGACAGTCAGAAGCAATCAGCCCCAGCATTTT,CASSNPLRTVRSNQPQHF,18,NA,TRBV6-5,TRBJ1-5,NA
TGTGCCAGCAGTACATTCGGACAGGGAGGAACTGAAGCTTTCTTT,CASSTFGQGGTEAFF,15,few,TRBV6-1,TRBJ1-1,TRBD1
TGTGCCAGCAGCTTGGCAGGCGACAATCAGCCCCAGCATTTT,CASSLAGDNQPQHF,14,NA,TRBV7-9,TRBJ1-5,NA
TGTGCCAGCAGCTTAGGGGGGATTGAAGCTTTCTTT,CASSLGGIEAFF,12,NA,TRBV7-8,TRBJ1-1,NA
TGCAGCGCGTCGGACGGAAACACTGAAGCTTTCTTT,CSASDGNTEAFF,12,NA,TRBV29-1,TRBJ1-1,NA
TGTGCCAGCAGGCGGACTATCACGGGGTCAGGTGGAGGGGAGCTGTTTTTT,CASRRTITGSGGGELFF,17,few,TRBV7-8,TRBJ2-2,NA
TGCAGCGTTGGTCTTCGGGGGGCAGATACGCAGTATTTT,CSVGLRGADTQYF,13,few,TRBV29-1,TRBJ2-3,TRBD2
TGCGCCAGCAGCTTACCGGGACAGGGGGCGTATGAGCAGTTCTTC,CASSLPGQGAYEQFF,15,NA,TRBV5-1,TRBJ2-1,TRBD1
TGTGCCAGCAGCTTCGTAGCGGGGGGGCTCAGAGAGACCCAGTACTTC,CASSFVAGGLRETQYF,16,few,TRBV7-2,TRBJ2-5,TRBD2
TGTGCCAGCAGCTCACCCAGGTACCGGGAGTCCGAAGGGTTACAGTACTTC,CASSSPRYRESEGLQYF,17,few,TRBV7-8,TRBJ2-5,NA
TGCGCCAGCAGTGTGGGACTACGGGTCTCCGAGCAGTACTTC,CASSVGLRVSEQYF,14,many,TRBV10-1,TRBJ2-7,TRBD2
TGTGCCAGCAGCTTCGATAGGGTGGTTGTCGAGCAGTACTTC,CASSFDRVVVEQYF,14,few,TRBV7-2,TRBJ2-7,NA
TGCAGTGCTGACTTAGCGGGGGGGGTCACAGATACGCAGTATTTT,CSADLAGGVTDTQYF,15,few,TRBV20-1,TRBJ2-3,TRBD2
TGTGCCTTCAGCATCGGGACAGGGACAGATACGCAGTATTTT,CAFSIGTGTDTQYF,14,many,TRBV10-3,TRBJ2-3,TRBD1
TGCGCCAGCGCCCTAGTCGGAACTAGCGGGGGGTGGAATGAGCAGTTCTTC,CASALVGTSGGWNEQFF,17,NA,TRBV5-1,TRBJ2-1,TRBD2
TGCAGTGCTAGAGATCTTGGGGACAGGGGGGTCAATGAGCAGTTCTTC,CSARDLGDRGVNEQFF,16,NA,TRBV20-1,TRBJ2-1,TRBD1
TGTGCCAGCTCACCCCAACAGGGATCGTACGGCTACACCTTC,CASSPQQGSYGYTF,14,NA,TRBV18,TRBJ1-2,NA